Sequencing of this T cell receptor (beta chain) was carried out in a study of regulatory T cells in long-lasting Graves disease (dated by TCRdb to about 2021). About the full investigation: Newly diagnosed Graves' disease patients had taken antithyroid drugs for less than 3 months. A total of around 33 samples were covered by TCR sequencing, comprising approximately 13 persistent and around 20 newly diagnosed Graves' disease patients. The study was registered as a clinical trial and conducted in China. Persistent Graves' disease patients were compared with newly diagnosed Graves' disease patients by peripheral blood TCR sequencing and RNA sequencing.

Paper-wide results and their limitations: Because the primary lesion, thyroid tissue, could not be accessed, the study looked at peripheral blood alone. A larger number of public clonotypes was shared among persistent patients (about 2,700) than among newly diagnosed patients (roughly 980). Persistent Graves' disease patients showed lower TCR Shannon entropy and fewer highly expanded clones than newly diagnosed patients, suggesting clonal expansion. Sequencing and analysis were restricted to the TCR beta chain. Persistent disease showed preferential use of TRBV28, TRBJ1-2 and TRBJ2-5, whereas newly diagnosed disease favored TRBV20-1 and TRBJ2-1. The authors acknowledged the small sample size as a limitation that may reduce accuracy.

The sample's time point label, in plain terms: newly diagnosed GD, antithyroid drugs for less than 3 months. RNA was extracted from PBMCs in TRIzol for both TCR sequencing and RNA sequencing. The diagnosis of Graves' disease followed American Thyroid Association guidelines. The patients came from an endocrinology department in Xi'an, China. Each patient gave around 9.2 milliliters of peripheral blood, collected in an EDTA anticoagulant tube. Ficoll Paque Plus density gradient separation was used to isolate PBMCs, and no further T cell sorting was performed. An Agilent 2100 Bioanalyzer and agarose gel were used to check RNA quality, and a NanoDrop 2000 was used to measure RNA concentration. Preparation of the library involved multiplex PCR. Sequencing took place on an Illumina HiSeq 4000. To build TCR beta libraries, CDR3 regions were amplified by Arm-PCR using iRepertoire HTBI primers. PCR products were gel purified before sequencing. As for the original processing: Gene usage analysis of CDR3 amino acid clonotypes relied on the approximately 68 TRBV and 14 TRBJ segments identified across samples. COPE and FqMerger were used to merge filtered high-quality paired reads into contigs. BLAST was used to align contigs to the IMGT TRBV, TRBD and TRBJ reference genes, and CDR3 was defined following IMGT. Clonotypes above 0.1% frequency were classified as highly expanded clones. Repertoire diversity was measured by Shannon entropy, and V-J evenness by the Gini coefficient. Public clonotypes were defined as clonotypes shared by more than one individual. Using fastp trimming at Q25 and MiXCR clonotype assembly, TCRdb reanalyzed the public sequencing data and kept in-frame beta chains. Here each entry gathers all rows of one CDR3 protein and keeps the most common genes and DNA. The authors' filters were not applied to this entry. The table for this sample lists about 420,000 distinct CDR3 sequences; 15% to 20% of them were counted only once. The ten top clones hold roughly 23% of the sample.

From cysteine to phenylalanine, the CDR3 is 14 amino acids long. Only the CDR3 portion is preserved as DNA: 42 bases, with reading frame beginning at the first base. In the germline V gene (reference sequence), CDR1 corresponds to DFQATT and CDR2 to SNEGSKA. Trimming costs V 8 bases and J 4 bases, and their ends lie 21 bases apart. As concerns this clonotype: Its recognized antigen is unknown. There are no base qualities to consult, and no much larger clone falls within one base.

This sample also belongs to another study, concerning T cells in Graves' hyperthyroidism and ophthalmopathy. Reported in the second study: A patient counted as having stable Graves' hyperthyroidism if no progression to ophthalmopathy occurred over 18 months of follow-up. Hyperthyroidism patients were aged 18 to 65 years and newly diagnosed, with disease duration of less than 2 months. Patients with uncontrolled infections, other autoimmune diseases, pregnancy or lactation were excluded. Diagnoses relied on clinical symptoms, serum thyroxine and TRAb, thyroid ultrasound and orbital computed tomography. The TCR CDR3 was subjected to a first round of RT-PCR using the HTBI primer set and the Qiagen OneStep RT-PCR kit. Most expanded thyroid clonotypes (frequency above 0.001) were also detected in blood, suggesting blood repertoires may reflect thyroid immune responses. Ophthalmopathy was separated from stable hyperthyroidism by a 13 V-J signature model, with just over 85% sensitivity and 81% to 82% specificity obtained in cross-validation and 80%/75% obtained in testing. In validation, the model predicted progression to ophthalmopathy with around 71% sensitivity and approximately 72% specificity, a median of approximately 6.5 months before onset. TCR V-J signatures able to tell the groups apart were searched for in a discovery cohort of 100 or so patients, of whom about 40 had Graves' ophthalmopathy and around 56 had stable Graves' hyperthyroidism. Prospective prediction of ophthalmopathy was tested in an independent validation cohort consisting of some 20 hyperthyroidism patients and more than 15 patients who later progressed to ophthalmopathy. For training and testing, the 100 or so patients in the discovery cohort were randomly divided in a 7:3 ratio. In more than 5 Graves' hyperthyroidism patients, the study also compared T-cell repertoires from thyroid tissue with T-cell repertoires from blood. Once sampling was done, hyperthyroidism patients were given methimazole at a starting dose of 30 mg daily, whereas ophthalmopathy patients were given high-dose intravenous methylprednisolone. Libraries were constructed in a second round of multiplex PCR, after which size selection and purification were performed. Paired-end sequencing of the libraries was performed with 100 bp reads on an Illumina HiSeq2000. Raw data were processed with SOAPnuke, discarding reads with adapters, uncalled bases, mean Phred below 15, or no exact constant-primer or identifier match. COPE v1.2.5 was used to merge high-quality paired reads, and clonotypes were defined as unique nucleotide sequences. MiTCR v1.1 was used to align clonotypes to the IMGT TRBV, TRBD and TRBJ reference segments. The analysis was restricted to V-J combinations with a frequency above 0.0001, which together covered 99% to 99.2% of the repertoires. A TCS score was defined as the ratio between F50 (clonal expansion) and ExV (chaos), using BLOSUM62-based TCRdist between CDR3 peptides within each V-J. Welch's t-statistics and random forest reduced roughly 530 V-J features to roughly 13, which were used in a naive Bayes classifier (R e1071). No statistical method was used to set the sample size in advance, and investigators knew the group allocation. The paper reports TCR Vbeta CDR3 sequencing of more than 120 peripheral blood samples: around 45 ophthalmopathy, roughly 80 hyperthyroidism and around 17 progressor patients.

The clonotype originates from a woman aged 18-29 years with Graves disease. Donor details come from another sample of the same person, matched by shared clones. The chain is assembled from TRBV20-1 and TRBJ2-7; the D gene could be either TRBD1 or TRBD2, each agreeing at 5 bases. The sample was peripheral blood mononuclear cells (PBMCs), taken at new diagnosis, from a patient treated with antithyroid drugs. This receptor carries the CDR3 CSTISGTPGYEQYF. DNA sequence: TGCAGTACTATCTCCGGGACCCCCGGGTACGAGCAGTACTTC.